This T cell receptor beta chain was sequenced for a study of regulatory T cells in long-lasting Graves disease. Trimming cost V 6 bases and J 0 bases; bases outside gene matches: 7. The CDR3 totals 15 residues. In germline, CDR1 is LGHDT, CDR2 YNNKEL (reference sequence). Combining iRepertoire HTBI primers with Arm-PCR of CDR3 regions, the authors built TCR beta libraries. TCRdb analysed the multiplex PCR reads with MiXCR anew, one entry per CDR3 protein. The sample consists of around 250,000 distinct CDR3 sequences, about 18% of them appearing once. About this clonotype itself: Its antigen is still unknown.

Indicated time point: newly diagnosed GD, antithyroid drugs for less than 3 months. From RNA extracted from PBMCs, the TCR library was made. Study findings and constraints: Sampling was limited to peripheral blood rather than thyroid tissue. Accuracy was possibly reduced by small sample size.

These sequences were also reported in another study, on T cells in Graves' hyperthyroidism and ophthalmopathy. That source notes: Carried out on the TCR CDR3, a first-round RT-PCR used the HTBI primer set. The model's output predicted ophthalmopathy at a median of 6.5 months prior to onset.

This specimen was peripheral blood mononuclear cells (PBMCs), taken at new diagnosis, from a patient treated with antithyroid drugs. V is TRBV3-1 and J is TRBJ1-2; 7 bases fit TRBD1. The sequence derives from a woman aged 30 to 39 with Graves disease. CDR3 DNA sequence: TGTGCCAGCAGTCGGGGACAGCTTTCTAACTATGGCTACACCTTC. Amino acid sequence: CASSRGQLSNYGYTF. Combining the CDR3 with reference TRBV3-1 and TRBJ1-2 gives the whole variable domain DTAVSQTPKYLVTQMGNDKSIKCEQNLGHDTMYWYKQDSKKFLKIMFSYNNKELIINETVPNRFSPKSPDKAHLNLHINSLELGDSAVYFCASSRGQLSNYGYTFGSGTRLTVV.